Presented here are 25 T cell receptor beta chains from one specimen sequenced in a study of cytomegalovirus exposure and HLA in healthy donors. The PCR ran on 60 Vbeta and 13 Jbeta primers. The repertoire was sequenced with immunoSEQ multiplex PCR; TCRdb's copy has only in-frame clones and lacks some. The data hold about 160,000 clones, with 75% to 85% observed a single time. The sequenced material came from PBMCs. Every receptor here comes from a man younger than 45 in good health and CMV-seronegative.

This clone has just one count. This chain uses TRBV5-1 with TRBJ2-5; 9 positions match TRBD2. J was trimmed by 5 bases and V by 2 bases; bases with no gene match: 7. The CDR3 totals 15 residues. Germline lookup yields CDR1 SGHRS and CDR2 YFSETQ. The CDR3 spells CASSLAGGPRETQYF. DNA of the CDR3: TGCGCCAGCAGCTTAGCGGGAGGACCGCGGGAGACCCAGTACTTC.

This chain joins TRBV15 and TRBJ1-4; D unresolved. From germline, CDR1 is LNHNV and CDR2 YYDKDF (reference sequence). The V gene lost 0 bases and the J gene lost 4 bases, with 9 bases spanning the gap. The CDR3 has 15 residues. The CDR3 DNA follows: TGTGCCACCAGCAGAGACCCCGACTTTAATGAAAAACTGTTTTTT. Translated: CATSRDPDFNEKLFF.

As DNA, the CDR3 is TGTGCCAGCAGCGTACTCGGGAGTGAAGAGACCCAGTACTTC. Translating gives CASSVLGSEETQYF. The V and J genes are TRBV9 and TRBJ2-5; a weak D match, TRBD2 (6 bases). V dropped 1 base and J dropped 3 bases, with 10 bases sitting between them. In germline, CDR1 is SGDLS, CDR2 YYNGEE. The CDR3 contains 14 residues.

This chain joins TRBV6-1 and TRBJ2-3; TRBD2 matches at 10 bases. In germline, CDR1 is MNHNS, CDR2 SASEGT. The CDR3 has 14 amino acids. V shed 6 bases, J shed 4 bases, and the junction held 4 bases outside the gene matches. CDR3 sequence (DNA): TGTGCCAGCAGGAGACTAGCGGGCGCAGATACGCAGTATTTT. Its protein product is CASRRLAGADTQYF.

The CDR3 region is CASSSTRGGTEAFF. Here the CDR3 DNA reads TGTGCCAGCAGTTCGACGCGCGGGGGGACTGAAGCTTTCTTT. This chain links TRBV7-8 with TRBJ1-1; possible D gene TRBD1, 5 bases. This CDR3 has 14 residues. Germline lookup yields CDR1 SGHVS and CDR2 FQNEAQ. V was clipped by 6 bases and J by 5 bases, with 16 bases between them.

V usage is TRBV7-2 and J usage is TRBJ2-1, with D possibly matching TRBD2 (6 bases). The CDR3 extends over 12 amino acids. Germline CDR1 reads SGHTA; CDR2 reads FQGNSA. The V end lost 4 bases, the J end lost 7 bases, and 8 bases lay between the germline ends. The CDR3 sequence: CASSWAGNEQFF. The CDR3 coding sequence is TGTGCCAGCAGCTGGGCGGGAAATGAGCAGTTCTTC.

The rearrangement uses TRBV5-7 and TRBJ1-5, with no clear D. TRBV5-7 falls under the ORF class, with uncertain function. Trimming removed 1 base at V and 5 bases at J, with 7 bases between. The CDR3 is 13 residues long. The CDR3 loop is CASSLFGYQPQHF. The CDR3 nucleotides read TGTGCCAGCAGCTTGTTCGGGTATCAGCCCCAGCATTTT.

The genes are TRBV4-1 and TRBJ1-5; 7 bases are a match to TRBD1. Trimming at V came to 1 base and at J to 7 bases, leaving 4 bases not matched to a gene. The CDR3 length is 14 residues. Germline values: CDR1 MGHRA, CDR2 YSYEKL. In DNA, the CDR3 is TGCGCCAGCAGCCAAGTGCAGGGGGTCCAGCCCCAGCATTTT. Translation gives CASSQVQGVQPQHF.

The chain is built from TRBV2 and TRBJ2-2; perhaps TRBD1 as D (6 bases). Germline V gene sequence: CDR1 SNHLY, CDR2 FYNNEI. The CDR3 is 15 residues long. Trimming stripped 4 bases from V and 8 bases from J, with 17 bases between. The CDR3 DNA reads TGTGCCAGCAGTGGGGACATCCGGTCTATGGGGGAGCTGTTTTTT. Its protein product is CASSGDIRSMGELFF.

The V call is TRBV30, the J call TRBJ2-7; tentatively, D is TRBD1 (6 bases). CDR3 size: 13 residues. From germline, CDR1 is GTSNPN and CDR2 SVGIG (reference sequence). The germline V and J ends were trimmed by 7 bases and 7 bases, with 20 bases remaining between them. The CDR3 DNA reads TGTGCCTTACGGACAGACCCGCCGAGTGAGCAGTACTTC. Protein sequence: CALRTDPPSEQYF.

Note on this clone: One junction end does not reproduce the germline sequence, and a read error may be involved. The chain is built from TRBV7-9 and TRBJ1-5, with D hard to call. The CDR3 is made up of 14 amino acids. The germline gives CDR1 SEHNR, CDR2 FQNEAQ (reference sequence). The CDR3 nucleotides read TGTTCCAGCAGCTTCCAGGCTAGCAATCAGCCCCAGCATTTT. This sequence encodes CSSSFQASNQPQHF.

V and J are TRBV29-1 and TRBJ1-1; no clear D gene. The CDR3 sequence is 10 residues long. Germline V CDR1 and CDR2: SQVTM, ANQGSEA. The germline V and J ends were trimmed by 3 bases and 6 bases, with 5 bases remaining between them. The CDR3, as DNA: TGCAGCGTTGATATCCCTGAAGCTTTCTTT. As protein: CSVDIPEAFF.

There are a few counts of this clone. This rearrangement joins TRBV9 to TRBJ1-1, with D maybe TRBD1 (5 bases). Germline CDR1 reads SGDLS; CDR2 reads YYNGEE. The V and J ends lost 9 bases and 3 bases respectively, with 15 bases between them. CDR3 length equals 13 residues. The CDR3 region is CATSGRWDTEAFF. The CDR3, as DNA: TGTGCCACCTCAGGGAGGTGGGACACTGAAGCTTTCTTT.

This clone was detected only once. The chain employs TRBV7-2 and TRBJ1-1, with 8 bases identical to TRBD1. Germline CDR1 SGHTA, CDR2 FQGNSA. The CDR3 is 14 amino acids. V was pared by 0 bases and J by 4 bases, with 1 base of the junction left unmatched. CDR3 coding DNA: TGTGCCAGCAGCTTAGCGACAGGGGTCACTGAAGCTTTCTTT. This sequence encodes CASSLATGVTEAFF.

This chain joins TRBV10-1 and TRBJ2-7, with 10 nucleotides matching TRBD1. After removal of 3 bases from V and 0 bases from J, the junction contained 5 bases not matched to a gene. This CDR3 has 16 residues. Germline V CDR1 and CDR2: WNHNN, SYGVQD (reference sequence). CDR3 region: CASSDPGQGTSYEQYF. In DNA, the CDR3 is TGCGCCAGCAGTGACCCGGGACAGGGGACCTCCTACGAGCAGTACTTC.

To note about this clone: A junction boundary mismatches the germline segment, possibly from a read error. The chain is built from TRBV29-1 and TRBJ1-4; no clear D. The CDR3 loop spans 11 amino acids. Germline assignment: CDR1 SQVTM and CDR2 ANQGSEA. In DNA, the CDR3 is TGCAGCGTTTTCACTAATGAAGAACTGTTTTTT. Its translation is CSVFTNEELFF.

The chain employs TRBV18 and TRBJ2-7, with a tentative D call TRBD1 (6 bases). This CDR3 is 15 amino acids long. The germline CDR1 and CDR2 sequences are KGHSH and LQKENI. Trimming stripped 6 bases from V and 2 bases from J, with 17 bases between. CDR3 nucleotides: TGTGCCAGCTCGGCTACAGGGTCCCTACCCTACGAGCAGTACTTC. The encoded protein is CASSATGSLPYEQYF.

This clone appeared a few times. The chain is built from TRBV4-1 and TRBJ2-1; 11 nucleotides match TRBD2. Per germline, CDR1 MGHRA and CDR2 YSYEKL. With V trimmed by 2 bases and J by 5 bases, 2 bases remained unmatched. The CDR3 loop spans 15 amino acids. CDR3 region: CASSQPGLADNEQFF. In DNA, the CDR3 is TGCGCCAGCAGCCAACCGGGACTAGCGGACAATGAGCAGTTCTTC.

The V call is TRBV5-1, the J call TRBJ2-1; TRBD2 agrees at 7 bases. V was clipped by 5 bases and J by 12 bases; unmatched bases: 17. Germline-derived CDR1 and CDR2 are SGHRS and YFSETQ. The CDR3 extends over 15 amino acids. This CDR3 reads CASRAGTTMLTGQFF. The CDR3 DNA reads TGCGCCAGCAGGGCTGGGACTACCATGCTTACGGGGCAGTTCTTC.

This rearrangement joins TRBV9 to TRBJ1-2, with D uncertain. V was pared by 4 bases and J by 4 bases, with 14 bases between. This CDR3 has 14 amino acids. Per germline, CDR1 SGDLS and CDR2 YYNGEE. CDR3 in DNA: TGTGCCAGCAGCAGCCAGAGGCCTACCTATGGCTACACCTTC. Protein: CASSSQRPTYGYTF.

The chain couples TRBV4-1 to TRBJ1-2, with 7 bases fitting TRBD1. V was pared by 3 bases and J by 7 bases, with 14 bases of the junction left unmatched. Germline V gene sequence: CDR1 MGHRA, CDR2 YSYEKL. This CDR3 comprises 16 residues. As DNA, the CDR3 is TGCGCCAGCAGCCAGACCTTGACAGGGAGGTTGGGTGGCTACACCTTC. Its protein is CASSQTLTGRLGGYTF.

In its sample, this clone was seen once. V gene TRBV5-1 combines with J gene TRBJ2-7; D unclear. Germline CDR1 is SGHRS and CDR2 is YFSETQ. The CDR3 is 14 residues long. Trimming removed 1 base from V and 0 bases from J, with 8 bases in between. This CDR3 reads CASSLLPDSYEQYF. The CDR3 DNA reads as TGCGCCAGCAGCTTGCTCCCAGACTCCTACGAGCAGTACTTC.

The CDR3 is CASSQSYFYRAVAGELFF. CDR3 nucleotides: TGCGCCAGCAGTCAATCGTACTTCTACAGGGCCGTCGCCGGGGAGCTGTTTTTT. The V call is TRBV23-1, the J call TRBJ2-2, with a weak D call TRBD1 (6 bases). TRBV23-1 is annotated as an ORF whose role is uncertain. The CDR3 totals 18 residues. Trimming removed 0 bases from V and 6 bases from J, with 20 bases in between.

This chain uses TRBV11-2 with TRBJ1-1; possibly TRBD1 for D (5 bases). This CDR3 region has 14 residues. Germline assignment: CDR1 SGHAT and CDR2 FQNNGV. V was shortened by 7 bases and J by 3 bases, with 15 bases between the two germline ends. DNA of the CDR3: TGTGCCAGCACTCTAAGGGGCGCAGACACTGAAGCTTTCTTT. It specifies CASTLRGADTEAFF.

To note about this clone: Germline and junction disagree at one end, which may indicate a read error. The rearrangement joins TRBV7-9 to TRBJ2-7; D possibly uses TRBD1 or TRBD2 (6 bases each). This CDR3 has 15 amino acids. CDR1 is SEHNR, CDR2 FQNEAQ, per germline (reference sequence). CDR3 DNA: TGTTCCAGCAGCCTAGGAGGGGGTTGGTCCTACGAGCAGTACTTC. This sequence encodes CSSSLGGGWSYEQYF.